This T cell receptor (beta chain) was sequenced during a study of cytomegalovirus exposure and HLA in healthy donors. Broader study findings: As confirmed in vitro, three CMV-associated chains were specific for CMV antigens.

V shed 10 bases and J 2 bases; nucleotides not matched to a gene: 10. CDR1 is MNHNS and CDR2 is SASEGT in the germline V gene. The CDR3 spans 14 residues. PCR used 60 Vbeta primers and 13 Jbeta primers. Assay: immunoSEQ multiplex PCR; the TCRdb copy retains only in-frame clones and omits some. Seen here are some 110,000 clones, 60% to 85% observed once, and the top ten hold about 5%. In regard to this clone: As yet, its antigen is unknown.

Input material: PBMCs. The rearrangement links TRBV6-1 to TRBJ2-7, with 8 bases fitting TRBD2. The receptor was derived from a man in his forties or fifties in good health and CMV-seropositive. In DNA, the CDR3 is TGTGCCACCGACCGGTCCGGGGGGGCCTACGAGCAGTACTTC. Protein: CATDRSGGAYEQYF.